Presented here are 20 T cell receptor beta chains from one specimen sequenced in a study of CD8+ T cells in alopecia areata. RNA, once extracted, was reverse transcribed into cDNA for use as the sequencing template. Libraries were prepared by immunoSEQ multiplex PCR; TCRdb keeps only in-frame clonotypes and omits some of them. The sample includes roughly 170,000 clones, roughly 64% of them seen just once. Treatment defined: oral pan-JAK inhibitor, 5-10 mg twice daily. The source material was CD8+ T cells sorted from blood, sampled at week 24, from a patient treated with tofacitinib. The receptors shown here come from a human donor with alopecia areata.

This chain connects TRBV20-1 to TRBJ2-5, with a weak D call TRBD1 (5 bases). With the DNA end fitting TRBJ2-7 better, the J assignment may be wrong. The CDR3 totals 11 residues. Germline loops: CDR1 DFQATT, CDR2 SNEGSKA (reference sequence). The CDR3 loop reads CSARQGYEQYF. Written as DNA, the CDR3 is TGCAGTGCTAGACAGGGTTACGAGCAGTACTTC.

This chain uses TRBV4-1 with TRBJ1-2; TRBD1 matches at 7 bases. The trim removed 1 base at V and 4 bases at J, leaving 0 bases unmatched. CDR1 MGHRA and CDR2 YSYEKL come from the germline V gene. The CDR3 runs 13 residues. The chain's CDR3 is CASSQGTGYGYTF. The CDR3 coding sequence is TGCGCCAGCAGCCAAGGGACAGGCTATGGCTACACCTTC.

This chain joins TRBV6-1 and TRBJ2-5, with D possibly TRBD2 on 6 matching bases. The length of the CDR3 is 14 residues. Germline-derived CDR1 and CDR2 are MNHNS and SASEGT. V lost 4 bases to trimming and J lost 2 bases, with 11 bases between them. DNA for the CDR3: TGTGCCAGCAGTGGGTTCGGGGGACAAGAGACCCAGTACTTC. Protein: CASSGFGGQETQYF.

The gene calls are TRBV15 and TRBJ1-5; possible D gene TRBD1, 5 bases. This CDR3 spans 14 amino acids. Trimming left V 1 base short and J 1 base short, with 5 bases between. From germline, CDR1 is LNHNV and CDR2 YYDKDF (reference sequence). The CDR3 DNA follows: TGTGCCACCAGCAGAGGACAGAGCAATCAGCCCCAGCATTTT. This translates into CATSRGQSNQPQHF.

This clone was observed a few times. The rearrangement joins TRBV29-1 to TRBJ2-2, with a weak D call TRBD1 (5 bases). The CDR3 consists of 13 residues. Between the trimmed V and J ends, which lost 4 bases and 4 bases, there was a span of 10 bases. Per the germline V gene, CDR1 is SQVTM and CDR2 is ANQGSEA. The CDR3 here is CSVAQGSTGELFF. The CDR3 DNA reads as TGCAGCGTTGCCCAGGGTTCCACCGGGGAGCTGTTTTTT.

In the case of this clone: The junction and the germline gene differ at one end; a read error may be behind it. The V and J genes are TRBV2 and TRBJ2-5, with 9 positions matching TRBD1. CDR3 length: 12 residues. In germline, CDR1 is SNHLY, CDR2 FYNNEI. In DNA, the CDR3 is TGTGCCAGCAGTCTCTTTGGGGACAGGGAAGACTTC. Translating it yields CASSLFGDREDF.

The V call is TRBV11-1, the J call TRBJ1-2, with 11 positions matching TRBD1. V lost 5 bases to trimming and J lost 3 bases; unmatched junction nucleotides: 5. Germline lookup yields CDR1 SGHAT and CDR2 FQDESV (reference sequence). The CDR3 consists of 15 residues. The CDR3: CASSAPGQGDYGYTF. The CDR3 DNA follows: TGTGCCAGCAGCGCTCCGGGACAGGGGGACTATGGCTACACCTTC.

V and J are TRBV5-6 and TRBJ1-1; 7 positions match TRBD1. With 0 bases clipped from V and 3 bases from J, the junction kept 2 bases outside the gene matches. Per the germline V gene, CDR1 is SGHDT and CDR2 is YYEEEE. The CDR3 is 14 residues long. The CDR3 spells CASSLATGYTEAFF. The CDR3 DNA is TGTGCCAGCAGCTTGGCGACAGGGTACACTGAAGCTTTCTTT.

The chain carries TRBV2 and TRBJ2-1; D possibly corresponds to TRBD1 (6 bases). V lost 3 bases to trimming and J lost 5 bases, with 23 bases between them. Germline CDR1 and CDR2: SNHLY and FYNNEI. The CDR3 has 18 residues. The CDR3 loop is CASSDVDDGARDNNEQFF. The CDR3 nucleotides read TGTGCCAGCAGTGATGTAGATGATGGGGCAAGGGACAACAATGAGCAGTTCTTC.

J is TRBJ2-1 and V is TRBV27, with 9 bases fitting TRBD1. This CDR3 has 13 amino acids. V lost 11 bases, J lost 4 bases, and 6 bases stayed unmatched. CDR1 is MNHEY, CDR2 SMNVEV, per germline (reference sequence). In DNA form, the CDR3 reads TGTGCCTCAGGACAGGGGCGGTACAATGAGCAGTTCTTC. This gives the protein CASGQGRYNEQFF.

The V and J genes are TRBV13 and TRBJ2-7; 11 positions agree with TRBD1. This CDR3 contains 16 residues. CDR1 and CDR2 from the germline V gene are PRHDT and FYEKMQ (reference sequence). V was pared by 5 bases and J by 4 bases, with 10 bases of the junction left unmatched. As DNA, the CDR3 is TGTGCCAGCAGCGCAGGACCCGGGACAGGGGGTTACGAGCAGTACTTC. Translated: CASSAGPGTGGYEQYF.

The chain combines TRBV19 with TRBJ2-5; D is possibly TRBD1 (6 bases). The germline gives CDR1 LNHDA, CDR2 SQIVND (reference sequence). The ends were cut back, 6 bases at V and 5 bases at J, with 10 bases in the middle. The CDR3 totals 12 residues. This CDR3 is CASRGAWETQYF. For the CDR3, the DNA is TGTGCCAGTAGGGGGGCCTGGGAGACCCAGTACTTC.

V gene TRBV15 combines with J gene TRBJ2-2; D unclear. The CDR3 has 13 amino acids. The germline V gene encodes CDR1 LNHNV and CDR2 YYDKDF (reference sequence). Trimming removed 3 bases from V and 7 bases from J, with 9 bases in between. The CDR3 DNA reads as TGTGCCACCAGCAGGACCCGTTTCGGGGAGCTGTTTTTT. Protein: CATSRTRFGELFF.

The chain links TRBV2 to TRBJ1-1; TRBD1 aligns across 7 bases. V lost 6 bases and J lost 5; bases outside the gene matches: 0. The CDR3 has 11 amino acids. Germline lookup yields CDR1 SNHLY and CDR2 FYNNEI. This CDR3 reads CASRQGTEAFF. As DNA, the CDR3 is TGTGCCAGCAGACAGGGGACTGAAGCTTTCTTT. The full variable domain, completed using reference TRBV2 and TRBJ1-1, is EPEVTQTPSHQVTQMGQEVILRCVPISNHLYFYWYRQILGQKVEFLVSFYNNEISEKSEIFDDQFSVERPDGSNFTLKIRSTKLEDSAMYFCASRQGTEAFFGQGTRLTVV.

This clone was recorded a few times. V gene TRBV19 combines with J gene TRBJ2-7, with 7 bases matching TRBD1. V shed 5 bases and J 0 bases; nucleotides not matched to a gene: 7. From germline, CDR1 is LNHDA and CDR2 SQIVND (reference sequence). The CDR3 length is 15 residues. The DNA of the CDR3 is TGTGCCAGTAGTCTCCCCGGGACAGACTCCTACGAGCAGTACTTC. As protein: CASSLPGTDSYEQYF.

The gene calls are TRBV2 and TRBJ2-7; D might be TRBD1 (5 bases). CDR3 length equals 14 residues. The V gene lost 8 bases and the J gene lost 7 bases, with 21 bases spanning the gap. The germline CDR1 and CDR2 sequences are SNHLY and FYNNEI. In nucleotides, the CDR3 is TGTGCCAGCTCCCACACGACAGCGAGTGGGGAGCAGTACTTC. It specifies CASSHTTASGEQYF.

V and J are TRBV4-2 and TRBJ1-5, with 8 bases lining up with TRBD1. Germline lookup yields CDR1 LGHNA and CDR2 YNFKEQ. The CDR3 covers 16 residues. The ends lost 1 base at V and 3 bases at J; junction bases unmatched: 5. CDR3 sequence: CASSQVQGAPNQPQHF. The DNA for the CDR3 is TGTGCCAGCAGCCAAGTTCAGGGGGCCCCCAATCAGCCCCAGCATTTT.

This clone has just a few counts. The chain uses TRBV4-1 and TRBJ2-1; D perhaps matches TRBD1 (5 bases). The CDR3 totals 13 residues. V dropped 2 bases and J dropped 10 bases, with 12 bases sitting between them. Germline CDR1 and CDR2: MGHRA and YSYEKL. CDR3 nucleotide sequence: TGCGCCAGCAGCCAACCTAACAGGCGCGAGCAGTTCTTC. This codes for CASSQPNRREQFF.

In DNA form, the CDR3 reads TGCGCCAGCAGCACCACCGGGGGAGACAATGAGCAGTTCTTC. This encodes CASSTTGGDNEQFF. The V gene is TRBV4-1, the J gene TRBJ2-1; D is possibly TRBD2 (6 bases). CDR3 length: 14 amino acids. The V and J ends lost 5 bases and 5 bases respectively, with 13 bases between them. The V gene's germline CDR1 is MGHRA and CDR2 YSYEKL.

A few counts support this clone. The rearrangement links TRBV14 to TRBJ1-4, with a possible D match to TRBD1 (6 bases). Germline V gives CDR1 SGHDN, CDR2 FVKESK. The CDR3 sequence is 15 residues long. Trimming took 0 bases from V and 8 from J, leaving 13 bases between them. The CDR3 region is CASSQEAGDLEKLFF. The CDR3 DNA sequence: TGTGCCAGCAGCCAAGAGGCAGGGGACTTGGAAAAACTGTTTTTT.